The 29 T cell receptor beta chains reported below all come from one sample, sequenced in a study of immune heterogeneity within non-small cell lung tumors. Amplifying TCR beta CDR3 involved multiplex PCR carried out with 32 V and 13 J primers. MiXCR, applied by TCRdb to the multiplex PCR reads, yields one record per CDR3 protein. The sample lists around 29,000 distinct CDR3 sequences, under 35% occurring once. Genomic DNA extracted from bulk tumor tissue served as template. A total of about 540 ng was used per sample. Surgeons took several biopsies per primary tumor, spaced far apart, during surgery. Patients underwent curative surgery for untreated, newly diagnosed non-small cell lung cancer. Sequencing was done on a sample of lung tumor tissue. These receptors were collected from a man aged 40-55 years with non-small cell lung cancer.

V usage is TRBV24-1 and J usage is TRBJ1-5; 9 bases are a match to TRBD1. This CDR3 contains 15 residues. Germline-derived CDR1 and CDR2 are KGHDR and SFDVKD. V lost 7 bases to trimming and J lost 4 bases; unmatched junction nucleotides: 7. The CDR3 loop is CATRKGDRDNQPQHF. The CDR3 bases are TGTGCCACCAGGAAAGGGGACAGGGATAATCAGCCCCAGCATTTT.

This clonotype has a handful of counts. J is TRBJ2-3 and V is TRBV30; 8 nucleotides align to TRBD2. Germline assignment: CDR1 GTSNPN and CDR2 SVGIG (reference sequence). J was trimmed by 8 bases and V by 3 bases; bases with no gene match: 10. This CDR3 is built from 14 residues. The CDR3 protein is CAWRPGLEVTTQYF. CDR3 DNA sequence: TGTGCCTGGAGACCGGGACTAGAAGTTACTACGCAGTATTTT.

This clonotype has a handful of counts. The chain has TRBV25-1 and TRBJ1-4; no firm D call. Germline CDR1 is MGHDK and CDR2 is SYGVNS. The CDR3 totals 14 residues. V was pared by 3 bases and J by 2 bases, with 7 bases between. CDR3 in amino acids: CASSDPATNEKLFF. CDR3 nucleotides: TGTGCCAGCAGTGATCCTGCCACTAATGAAAAACTGTTTTTT.

This clonotype has a count of ten or more. V gene TRBV28 combines with J gene TRBJ2-7; 9 bases align to TRBD2. V gave up 5 bases and J gave up 3 bases; unmatched junction bases: 8. The CDR3 is 15 amino acids. The V gene's germline CDR1 is MDHEN and CDR2 SYDVKM. CDR3 sequence: CASSHSGRAYYEQYF. CDR3 DNA sequence: TGTGCCAGCAGTCATAGCGGGAGAGCCTACTACGAGCAGTACTTC.

This clonotype has a count of ten or more. This chain joins TRBV29-1 and TRBJ2-2, with 7 bases that match TRBD1. The CDR3 length is 13 residues. J lost 7 bases, V lost 6 bases, and 8 bases had no gene match. Germline values: CDR1 SQVTM, CDR2 ANQGSEA. The CDR3 protein is CSVQGQANGELFF. The CDR3, as DNA: TGCAGCGTCCAAGGACAGGCTAACGGGGAGCTGTTTTTT.

About this clonotype itself: A read error may explain this, as a much larger clone is one base away. V and J are TRBV28 and TRBJ1-2; D is ambiguous. The CDR3 has 14 amino acids. V lost 5 bases and J lost 3, with 13 bases in between. CDR1 and CDR2 (germline): MDHEN, SYDVKM. The CDR3 nucleotides read TGTGCCAGCAGTATGGCCACTCCAGACTATGGCTACACCTTC. Translation: CASSMATPDYGYTF.

This clonotype has at least ten counts. The chain uses TRBV18 and TRBJ2-7, with no clear D. Germline lookup yields CDR1 KGHSH and CDR2 LQKENI. The V end lost 4 bases, the J end lost 1 base, and 14 bases lay between the germline ends. The CDR3 totals 15 residues. The CDR3 DNA is TGTGCCAGCTCACTAAACAGACCTGGGTCCTACGAGCAGTACTTC. It yields the protein CASSLNRPGSYEQYF. The full variable domain, completed using reference TRBV18 and TRBJ2-7, is NAGVMQNPRHLVRRRGQEARLRCSPMKGHSHVYWYRQLPEEGLKFMVYLQKENIIDESGMPKERFSAEFPKEGPSILRIQQVVRGDSAAYFCASSLNRPGSYEQYFGPGTRLTVT.

V and J are TRBV24-1 and TRBJ2-3; D gene unclear. With 7 bases removed from V and 6 bases from J, the gap between germline ends came to 7 bases. The CDR3 is made up of 11 amino acids. Germline V gene lookup returns CDR1 KGHDR and CDR2 SFDVKD. The DNA for the CDR3 is TGTGCCACCAGCACCCTGGATACGCAGTATTTT. It yields the protein CATSTLDTQYF.

The CDR3 nucleotides read TGTGCCAGCAGCACCCGGACAGTGAGAAACAATGAGCAGTTCTTC. Protein sequence: CASSTRTVRNNEQFF. V is TRBV11-1 and J is TRBJ2-1; possibly TRBD1 for D (6 bases). The V gene's germline CDR1 is SGHAT and CDR2 FQDESV (reference sequence). CDR3 length: 15 residues. V gave up 5 bases and J gave up 5 bases, with 16 bases separating them.

This clonotype was found a few times. The chain has TRBV7-9 and TRBJ2-3; D perhaps matches TRBD1 (6 bases). This CDR3 is built from 14 residues. The V and J ends lost 4 bases and 4 bases respectively, with 12 bases between them. Per the germline V gene, CDR1 is SEHNR and CDR2 is FQNEAQ (reference sequence). The CDR3 DNA follows: TGTGCCAGCAGCTGGACAGCAGGCCCAGATACGCAGTATTTT. Translation: CASSWTAGPDTQYF. Full variable domain (outside the CDR3, taken from reference TRBV7-9 and TRBJ2-3): DTGVSQNPRHKITKRGQNVTFRCDPISEHNRLYWYRQTLGQGPEFLTYFQNEAQLEKSRLLSDRFSAERPKGSFSTLEIQRTEQGDSAMYLCASSWTAGPDTQYFGPGTRLTVL.

In this sample, this clonotype turned up a few times. The gene calls are TRBV5-6 and TRBJ2-7, with D unclear. V was shortened by 3 bases and J by 2 bases, with 12 bases between the two germline ends. The length of the CDR3 is 14 residues. Germline loops: CDR1 SGHDT, CDR2 YYEEEE. CDR3 in amino acids: CASSSAGSAYEQYF. The CDR3 bases are TGTGCCAGCAGCTCGGCCGGCAGCGCCTACGAGCAGTACTTC. The full variable domain, with the rest looked up from reference TRBV5-6 and TRBJ2-7, is DAGVTQSPTHLIKTRGQQVTLRCSPKSGHDTVSWYQQALGQGPQFIFQYYEEEERQRGNFPDRFSGHQFPNYSSELNVNALLLGDSALYLCASSSAGSAYEQYFGPGTRLTVT.

This clonotype was detected ten times or more. The chain uses TRBV12-3 or TRBV12-4 and TRBJ2-1, with 8 bases matching TRBD1. This CDR3 is built from 15 residues. After removal of 6 bases from V and 12 bases from J, the junction contained 16 bases not matched to a gene. The CDR3 sequence is CASSKQGAPGVVQFF. Written as DNA, the CDR3 is TGTGCCAGCAGCAAGCAGGGGGCCCCTGGAGTTGTGCAGTTCTTC.

In regard to this clonotype: One end of the junction varies from germline; a read error may be responsible. The chain carries TRBV18 and TRBJ2-7, with 10 bases lining up with TRBD1. This CDR3 is built from 16 residues. Per the germline V gene, CDR1 is KGHSH and CDR2 is LQKENI. The CDR3 is CVSSRYTGTGVGEQYF. DNA of the CDR3: TGTGTCAGCTCACGCTACACCGGGACAGGGGTAGGCGAGCAGTACTTC.

The gene calls are TRBV20-1 and TRBJ2-3; possibly TRBD2 for D (7 bases). Germline V CDR1 and CDR2: DFQATT, SNEGSKA (reference sequence). The CDR3 covers 15 residues. V lost 3 bases and J lost 5, with 18 bases in between. The CDR3 is CSASRPAGARDTQYF. CDR3 coding DNA: TGCAGTGCTAGTCGCCCCGCGGGGGCCCGAGATACGCAGTATTTT.

This clonotype was counted only a few times. A much larger clone differs from this one at a single base, so this may be a read error. This rearrangement joins TRBV30 to TRBJ1-2; 7 positions match TRBD1. The CDR3 has 13 residues. J was trimmed by 2 bases and V by 5 bases; bases with no gene match: 5. Germline assignment: CDR1 GTSNPN and CDR2 SVGIG (reference sequence). The CDR3 sequence: CAWVRGWNYGYTF. The CDR3 DNA sequence: TGTGCCTGGGTCAGGGGGTGGAACTATGGCTACACCTTC.

This clonotype has a single count. Just one base apart from a much larger clone, this may be a read error. The missing conserved phenylalanine or tryptophan at the end of this CDR3 makes a read error likely. The gene calls are TRBV6-2 or TRBV6-3 and TRBJ2-7; 14 bases line up with TRBD2. V lost 0 bases, J lost 2 bases, and 6 bases stayed unmatched. The germline CDR1 and CDR2 sequences are MNHEY and SVGEGT. CDR3 length: 18 amino acids. The CDR3 sequence is CASSYSGLAGGLTYEQYL. The CDR3 coding sequence is TGTGCCAGCAGTTACTCAGGACTAGCGGGAGGTCTTACCTACGAGCAGTACCTC.

The sample holds many counts of this clonotype. Here the CDR3 reads CATSDPQGSGAVGTQYF. The CDR3 coding sequence is TGTGCCACCAGTGATCCCCAAGGCAGTGGGGCGGTGGGTACGCAGTATTTT. The chain carries TRBV24-1 and TRBJ2-3, with D perhaps matching TRBD1 (5 bases). CDR3 length: 17 residues. Germline loops: CDR1 KGHDR, CDR2 SFDVKD. V was trimmed by 3 bases and J by 8 bases, leaving 23 bases between them.

This chain links TRBV5-1 with TRBJ2-1; D unresolved. The CDR3 sequence is 14 residues long. Trimming stripped 5 bases from V and 5 bases from J, with 14 bases between. CDR1 is SGHRS and CDR2 is YFSETQ in the germline V gene. CDR3 amino acids: CASSTVIQDNEQFF. DNA for the CDR3: TGCGCCAGCAGTACCGTAATCCAGGACAATGAGCAGTTCTTC.

This clonotype was recorded many times. This chain joins TRBV5-1 and TRBJ2-7, with D perhaps TRBD2 (6 bases). The germline V gene has CDR1 SGHRS and CDR2 YFSETQ. The CDR3 is 16 amino acids. Trimming pared 1 base from V and 7 bases from J, leaving 21 bases between. The CDR3 loop reads CASSLIRSGPKGEQYF. In DNA, the CDR3 is TGCGCCAGCAGCTTGATCCGGAGCGGGCCAAAGGGGGAGCAGTACTTC.

This clonotype was recorded at least ten times. The chain couples TRBV20-1 to TRBJ2-7, with 13 nucleotides matching TRBD2. J lost 7 bases, V lost 6 bases, and 9 bases had no gene match. Germline lookup yields CDR1 DFQATT and CDR2 SNEGSKA (reference sequence). This CDR3 has 14 amino acids. CDR3 DNA sequence: TGCAGTGCCCTAGGACTAGCGGGAGTTGGGGAGCAGTACTTC. Amino acids: CSALGLAGVGEQYF.

V gene TRBV20-1 combines with J gene TRBJ2-5; D is possibly TRBD1 or TRBD2 (6 bases each). This CDR3 comprises 14 residues. Germline V gene data show CDR1 as DFQATT and CDR2 as SNEGSKA (reference sequence). The germline V and J ends were trimmed by 0 bases and 5 bases, with 13 bases remaining between them. The CDR3 DNA follows: TGCAGTGCTAGAGATCTACGGGGGCCGGAGACCCAGTACTTC. Encoded protein: CSARDLRGPETQYF.

CDR3 loop: CASSLWQGNTEAFF. As DNA, the CDR3 is TGTGCCAGCAGTTTGTGGCAGGGGAACACTGAAGCTTTCTTT. V is TRBV12-3 or TRBV12-4 and J is TRBJ1-1; possibly TRBD1 for D (5 bases). The CDR3 has 14 residues. V was clipped by 3 bases and J by 1 base, with 9 bases between them.

The chain has TRBV7-2 and TRBJ2-2; D is unclear. Trimming left V 4 bases short and J 6 bases short, with 9 bases between. Germline loops: CDR1 SGHTA, CDR2 FQGNSA. This CDR3 is built from 13 residues. CDR3 sequence reads: CASSWRWSGELFF. CDR3 bases: TGTGCCAGCAGCTGGAGATGGTCCGGGGAGCTGTTTTTT. The whole variable domain, filled in from reference TRBV7-2 and TRBJ2-2, reads GAGVSQSPSNKVTEKGKDVELRCDPISGHTALYWYRQSLGQGLEFLIYFQGNSAPDKSGLPSDRFSAERTGGSVSTLTIQRTQQEDSAVYLCASSWRWSGELFFGEGSRLTVL.

Concerning this clonotype itself: A much larger clonotype is one base distant, so this may be a read error. The V gene is TRBV20-1, the J gene TRBJ1-3; D call uncertain. Per germline, CDR1 DFQATT and CDR2 SNEGSKA (reference sequence). The ends were cut back, 7 bases at V and 3 bases at J, with 19 bases in the middle. This CDR3 has 15 residues. The CDR3 is CSVRARGGNGNTIYF. In nucleotides, the CDR3 is TGCAGTGTTAGGGCCCGAGGAGGCAATGGAAACACCATATATTTT.

This rearrangement joins TRBV9 to TRBJ2-7; D call uncertain. The CDR3 extends over 13 amino acids. Germline values: CDR1 SGDLS, CDR2 YYNGEE. V shed 1 base and J shed 7 bases, with 12 bases lying between them. CDR3 in amino acids: CASSVTALGEQYF. The DNA of the CDR3 is TGTGCCAGCAGCGTAACGGCGCTAGGAGAGCAGTACTTC.

The DNA for the CDR3 is TGTGCCAGTAGTAACTCCAGGACTGAAGCTTTCTTT. This translates into CASSNSRTEAFF. The gene calls are TRBV19 and TRBJ1-1; no reliable D call. The CDR3 has 12 amino acids. Per the germline V gene, CDR1 is LNHDA and CDR2 is SQIVND (reference sequence). V lost 4 bases to trimming and J lost 5 bases, with 8 bases between them.

V gene TRBV5-1 combines with J gene TRBJ2-2; maybe TRBD2 (6 bases). From germline, CDR1 is SGHRS and CDR2 YFSETQ. The length of the CDR3 is 15 residues. The germline V and J ends were trimmed by 3 bases and 3 bases, with 12 bases remaining between them. The chain's CDR3 is CASSSGGGDTGELFF. For the CDR3, the DNA is TGCGCCAGCAGCTCAGGAGGCGGGGACACCGGGGAGCTGTTTTTT. The full variable domain, rest sourced from reference TRBV5-1 and TRBJ2-2, is KAGVTQTPRYLIKTRGQQVTLSCSPISGHRSVSWYQQTPGQGLQFLFEYFSETQRNKGNFPGRFSGRQFSNSRSEMNVSTLELGDSALYLCASSSGGGDTGELFFGEGSRLTVL.

With respect to this clonotype: The conserved phenylalanine or tryptophan is not found at the CDR3 terminus, so this likely reflects a read error. The CDR3 reads CASSVTGGTYEQYL. CDR3 sequence (DNA): TGTGCCAGCAGCGTTACAGGGGGAACCTACGAGCAGTACTTA. The V gene is TRBV7-2, the J gene TRBJ2-7; TRBD1 agrees at 8 bases. CDR3 length equals 14 residues. The V gene's germline CDR1 is SGHTA and CDR2 FQGNSA. With 5 bases clipped from V and 2 bases from J, the junction kept 5 bases outside the gene matches.

This clonotype appeared many times. This chain connects TRBV6-1 to TRBJ2-7; D ambiguous. The CDR3 contains 13 residues. Germline CDR1 reads MNHNS; CDR2 reads SASEGT. The V end was cut by 2 bases, the J end by 3 bases, with 8 bases between. The CDR3 bases are TGTGCCAGCAGTGAAATTGGGCTCTACGAGCAGTACTTC. It encodes CASSEIGLYEQYF.